These 7 T cell receptor beta chains were all obtained from the same sample, sequenced in a study of T cell responses to AZD1222 COVID-19 vaccine (dated by TCRdb to the early 2020s). The time point label here, explained by the study, means: about 28 days (+/-7) after the second vaccine dose. The protocol used for the library was the immunoSEQ multiplex PCR assay. Held by TCRdb, this immuneACCESS table contains in-frame sequences only and omits some clones. Under half of the omission traces to an unresolved V gene where checked; the cause of the rest is unknown. This sample has approximately 61,000 clones in its table, and roughly four fifths of those were observed once. Approximately 24% of the sample lies in the top ten. Material: peripheral blood, obtained 28 days after the second AZD1222 dose. Receptor source: an adult who received the AZD1222 COVID-19 vaccine.

The chain recombines TRBV27 with TRBJ1-2; D remains ambiguous. The V end lost 1 base, the J end lost 8 bases, and 11 bases lay between the germline ends. There are 13 residues in the CDR3. CDR1 is MNHEY and CDR2 is SMNVEV in the germline V gene (reference sequence). In DNA, the CDR3 is TGTGCCAGCAGTTTATTCCCTATGTCAGGCTACACCTTC. Translation: CASSLFPMSGYTF.

The V and J genes are TRBV21-1 and TRBJ1-4; TRBD1, the table's D call, was not compared with the DNA. TRBV21-1 is shown as a pseudogene. The CDR3 sequence is 20 residues long. The CDR3 protein is CASSTSQGGHIVATNEKLFF. In DNA form, the CDR3 reads TGTGCCAGCAGCACCTCCCAGGGGGGACACATAGTTGCAACTAATGAAAAACTGTTTTTT.

This chain connects TRBV23-1 to TRBJ1-5; the D is unclear. TRBV23-1 is an ORF, and what it does is uncertain. The CDR3 covers 11 residues. Trimming removed 9 bases at V and 10 bases at J, with 13 bases between. The CDR3 DNA follows: TGCGCCAGAACGGGGTCGGGACCCCAGCATTTT. It yields the protein CARTGSGPQHF.

This rearrangement joins TRBV20-1 to TRBJ2-1; 8 nucleotides align to TRBD2. CDR3 length equals 15 residues. Per germline, CDR1 DFQATT and CDR2 SNEGSKA (reference sequence). The V segment lost 6 bases and the J segment 0 bases; nucleotides outside the gene matches: 7. The CDR3 is CSASTGGSSYNEQFF. The CDR3 DNA sequence: TGCAGTGCCAGTACGGGGGGGAGCTCCTACAATGAGCAGTTCTTC.

This chain uses TRBV7-8 with TRBJ1-1; D call uncertain. CDR3 length: 15 amino acids. In germline, CDR1 is SGHVS, CDR2 FQNEAQ. Trimming removed 2 bases from V and 0 bases from J, with 10 bases in between. In DNA, the CDR3 is TGTGCCAGCAGCTTAAGCCCGGGGTTGAACACTGAAGCTTTCTTT. Protein product: CASSLSPGLNTEAFF. Variable domain in full (rest from reference TRBV7-8 and TRBJ1-1): GAGVSQSPRYKVAKRGQDVALRCDPISGHVSLFWYQQALGQGPEFLTYFQNEAQLDKSGLPSDRFFAERPEGSVSTLKIQRTQQEDSAVYLCASSLSPGLNTEAFFGQGTRLTVV.

CDR3 in DNA: TGTGCCAGCAGATCGCCGGGACCCCCACAGTACTTC. Translated: CASRSPGPPQYF. The chain couples TRBV7-8 to TRBJ2-5; the D gene could be TRBD1 or TRBD2 (5 bases each). The V and J ends lost 6 bases and 11 bases respectively, with 16 bases between them. This CDR3 region has 12 residues. Per the germline V gene, CDR1 is SGHVS and CDR2 is FQNEAQ.

V usage is TRBV7-2 and J usage is TRBJ2-2; 10 bases line up with TRBD2. Trimming at V came to 5 bases and at J to 7 bases, leaving 4 bases not matched to a gene. The length of the CDR3 is 14 residues. CDR1 is SGHTA, CDR2 FQGNSA, per germline. The CDR3 nucleotides are TGTGCCAGCAGCCCGCGGACTAGCGGCGGGGAGCTGTTTTTT. Encoded protein: CASSPRTSGGELFF.